A single sample is the source of the 30 T cell receptor beta chains below, sequenced in a study of PD-L1 blockade in urothelial cancer. The protocol was immunoSEQ multiplex PCR, while the TCRdb copy is restricted to in-frame clones and leaves out a portion. The sample consists of tens of thousands of clones, nearly 90% of them appearing once. Here the sequenced sample was PBMCs, taken around atezolizumab (anti-PD-L1) treatment. Every receptor here comes from a woman aged 55 to 70 with urothelial cancer.

This chain joins TRBV10-3 and TRBJ1-1; 7 bases match TRBD1. Unmatched junction bases numbered 12, after V lost 4 bases and J lost 10 bases. CDR3 length: 14 amino acids. The V gene's germline CDR1 is ENHRY and CDR2 SYGVKD. The CDR3 spells CAISGRIRAGGAFF. CDR3 DNA sequence: TGTGCCATCAGTGGCCGAATTCGGGCAGGGGGAGCTTTCTTT.

The chain combines TRBV5-1 with TRBJ2-7, with a tentative D call TRBD1 (6 bases). V was cut by 3 bases and J by 3 bases, with 13 bases left in between. The CDR3 length is 14 residues. Germline V gives CDR1 SGHRS, CDR2 YFSETQ. DNA for the CDR3: TGCGCCAGCAGCTCCACAACAGGGATCTACGAGCAGTACTTC. As protein: CASSSTTGIYEQYF.

The genes are TRBV4-3 and TRBJ2-4; tentative D call: TRBD1 (6 bases). Per germline, CDR1 LGHNA and CDR2 YSLEER. The CDR3 covers 17 residues. Trimming removed 4 bases from V and 0 bases from J, with 16 bases in between. The DNA for the CDR3 is TGCGCCAGCAGCCCAGGACAGACAACGCTAGCCAAAAACATTCAGTACTTC. This translates into CASSPGQTTLAKNIQYF.

This chain joins TRBV11-3 and TRBJ2-1, with D maybe TRBD1 (6 bases). The V gene lost 2 bases and the J gene lost 0 bases, with 8 bases spanning the gap. Germline V gene sequence: CDR1 SGHNT, CDR2 YENEEA. This CDR3 region has 15 residues. CDR3 sequence reads: CASSLQGSSYNEQFF. In DNA form, the CDR3 reads TGTGCCAGCAGCTTACAGGGGAGCTCCTACAATGAGCAGTTCTTC. Filled out from reference TRBV11-3 and TRBJ2-1, the complete variable domain reads EAGVVQSPRYKIIEKKQPVAFWCNPISGHNTLYWYLQNLGQGPELLIRYENEEAVDDSQLPKDRFSAERLKGVDSTLKIQPAELGDSAVYLCASSLQGSSYNEQFFGPGTRLTVL.

This sequence joins TRBV29-1 and TRBJ2-7; 16 bases map to TRBD2. The length of the CDR3 is 16 residues. The ends lost 4 bases at V and 2 bases at J; junction bases unmatched: 5. Germline lookup yields CDR1 SQVTM and CDR2 ANQGSEA. CDR3: CSVGGTSGRDPYEQYF. In nucleotides, the CDR3 is TGCAGCGTTGGGGGGACTAGCGGGAGGGATCCCTACGAGCAGTACTTC.

This chain connects TRBV28 to TRBJ2-2; TRBD1 matches 12 bases. V gave up 6 bases and J gave up 4 bases; unmatched junction bases: 6. The CDR3 extends over 16 amino acids. The germline V gene encodes CDR1 MDHEN and CDR2 SYDVKM. CDR3 bases: TGTGCCAGCAGCCCCCGGGACAGGGGGCTCACCGGGGAGCTGTTTTTT. Its protein is CASSPRDRGLTGELFF.

For the CDR3, the DNA is TGTGCCAGCAGTTTCTTGGCCCAGAGCGGCACCGGGGAGCTGTTTTTT. It specifies CASSFLAQSGTGELFF. The chain couples TRBV27 to TRBJ2-2; possible D gene TRBD2, 5 bases. V lost 3 bases and J 4 bases, leaving 15 bases between the germline ends. The CDR3 covers 16 residues. Germline values: CDR1 MNHEY, CDR2 SMNVEV (reference sequence).

The chain uses TRBV5-1 and TRBJ1-3, with D perhaps matching TRBD1 (5 bases). Trimming pared 4 bases from V and 2 bases from J, leaving 28 bases between. In germline, CDR1 is SGHRS, CDR2 YFSETQ. This CDR3 is built from 20 residues. The CDR3, as DNA: TGCGCCAGCAGCCGCAAATCGCGGGATCCCGGGGGAGGGGCTGGAAACACCATATATTTT. This sequence encodes CASSRKSRDPGGGAGNTIYF.

V is TRBV14 and J is TRBJ2-5, with TRBD2 matching over 8 bases. The CDR3 consists of 16 residues. The V segment lost 0 bases and the J segment 3 bases; nucleotides outside the gene matches: 6. Germline assignment: CDR1 SGHDN and CDR2 FVKESK. The CDR3: CASSQDRVAGKETQYF. CDR3 sequence (DNA): TGTGCCAGCAGCCAAGATCGGGTAGCGGGGAAAGAGACCCAGTACTTC.

The chain couples TRBV5-1 to TRBJ1-1, with D possibly being TRBD1 (5 bases). CDR3 length equals 12 residues. V lost 6 bases, J lost 1 base, and 7 bases lay in between. Looked up from germline, CDR1 is SGHRS and CDR2 is YFSETQ. The CDR3 reads CASTTGNTEAFF. CDR3 sequence (DNA): TGCGCCAGCACTACAGGGAACACTGAAGCTTTCTTT.

This clone was counted between two and nine times. The chain has TRBV7-9 and TRBJ2-2; D is unresolved. The V gene's germline CDR1 is SEHNR and CDR2 FQNEAQ (reference sequence). There are 14 residues in the CDR3. Deletions cut 1 base from V and 2 bases from J, with 5 bases between. CDR3 DNA sequence: TGTGCCAGCAGCTTAGTCATTAACACCGGGGAGCTGTTTTTT. Translating it yields CASSLVINTGELFF.

This clone came up once. This chain uses TRBV5-1 with TRBJ2-1; the match to TRBD1 covers 7 bases. The CDR3 length is 15 residues. Germline V lookup: CDR1 SGHRS, CDR2 YFSETQ. The V gene end was trimmed by 0 bases and the J gene end by 4 bases; junction bases not matched to a gene: 4. Here the CDR3 reads CASSLDRGQYNEQFF. CDR3 bases: TGCGCCAGCAGCTTGGACAGGGGACAATACAATGAGCAGTTCTTC.

The chain couples TRBV7-9 to TRBJ1-1, with TRBD1 as a possible D gene (6 bases). Germline V gives CDR1 SEHNR, CDR2 FQNEAQ (reference sequence). V was trimmed by 5 bases and J by 1 base, leaving 20 bases between them. The CDR3 contains 17 residues. The CDR3 bases are TGTGCCAGCAGCCCTCAGTCGGGGGGCGGGGCGAACACTGAAGCTTTCTTT. This encodes CASSPQSGGGANTEAFF.

The V call is TRBV9, the J call TRBJ2-3; 7 bases are a match to TRBD2. Germline V lookup: CDR1 SGDLS, CDR2 YYNGEE. The CDR3 is 16 amino acids. V was pared by 1 base and J by 1 base, with 6 bases of the junction left unmatched. CDR3 nucleotides: TGTGCCAGCAGCGTAAGTGGGAGGGTCGGCACAGATACGCAGTATTTT. Protein sequence: CASSVSGRVGTDTQYF.

The rearrangement links TRBV4-3 to TRBJ2-5, with 8 bases matching TRBD2. V lost 4 bases, J lost 8 bases, and 12 bases stayed unmatched. Per the germline V gene, CDR1 is LGHNA and CDR2 is YSLEER. This CDR3 region has 15 residues. The CDR3 sequence is CASSPFASGSPTQYF. The CDR3 region has the DNA TGCGCCAGCAGCCCTTTTGCGAGCGGGAGCCCTACCCAGTACTTC.

The chain couples TRBV18 to TRBJ1-4; D possibly corresponds to TRBD1 (6 bases). The CDR3 runs to 14 residues. CDR1 and CDR2 (germline): KGHSH, LQKENI. V gave up 3 bases and J gave up 5 bases, with 10 bases separating them. CDR3 protein: CASSPQQGNEKLFF. As DNA, the CDR3 is TGTGCCAGCTCACCGCAACAGGGAAATGAAAAACTGTTTTTT. The complete variable domain, with remaining parts taken from reference TRBV18 and TRBJ1-4, reads NAGVMQNPRHLVRRRGQEARLRCSPMKGHSHVYWYRQLPEEGLKFMVYLQKENIIDESGMPKERFSAEFPKEGPSILRIQQVVRGDSAAYFCASSPQQGNEKLFFGSGTQLSVL.

The rearrangement joins TRBV27 to TRBJ2-7; 7 nucleotides match TRBD1. This CDR3 is built from 13 residues. Germline values: CDR1 MNHEY, CDR2 SMNVEV (reference sequence). After removal of 7 bases from V and 3 bases from J, the junction contained 6 bases not matched to a gene. The DNA of the CDR3 is TGTGCCAGCATTGCGACAGGGAGCTACGAGCAGTACTTC. It encodes CASIATGSYEQYF.

The chain recombines TRBV28 with TRBJ2-3; D is possibly TRBD2 (6 bases). V shed 6 bases and J shed 2 bases, with 15 bases lying between them. Germline CDR1 and CDR2: MDHEN and SYDVKM. This CDR3 has 15 amino acids. The CDR3 DNA follows: TGTGCCAGCAGCCTCCGGGGGAGCCTCACAGATACGCAGTATTTT. Its translation is CASSLRGSLTDTQYF.

The rearrangement joins TRBV9 to TRBJ1-2; 8 bases line up with TRBD1. This CDR3 spans 17 amino acids. Germline V gene sequence: CDR1 SGDLS, CDR2 YYNGEE. V shed 2 bases, J shed 8 bases, and the junction held 17 bases outside the gene matches. The CDR3 is CASSVGLQDRVKGGYTF. Here the CDR3 DNA reads TGTGCCAGCAGCGTGGGCCTACAGGACAGGGTAAAGGGGGGCTACACCTTC.

The rearrangement joins TRBV19 to TRBJ2-1; TRBD1 aligns across 7 bases. Germline CDR1 reads LNHDA; CDR2 reads SQIVND (reference sequence). The CDR3 is 15 residues long. With 1 base clipped from V and 4 bases from J, the junction kept 4 bases outside the gene matches. The CDR3 loop is CASSIGDSPYNEQFF. The CDR3 nucleotides read TGTGCCAGTAGTATAGGGGACAGCCCGTACAATGAGCAGTTCTTC.

This clone has just a few counts. The rearrangement uses TRBV5-8 and TRBJ2-7; no reliable D call. The CDR3 runs 12 residues. Germline CDR1 reads SGHTS; CDR2 reads YDEGEE. V lost 4 bases and J 4 bases, leaving 9 bases between the germline ends. Here the CDR3 reads CASSAQRYEQYF. CDR3 bases: TGTGCCAGCAGCGCGCAGCGATACGAGCAGTACTTC.

Turning to this clone: Other DNA sequences within the sample encode an identical CDR3. The chain joins TRBV5-1 to TRBJ2-1; unclear D gene. The length of the CDR3 is 14 residues. Germline CDR1 reads SGHRS; CDR2 reads YFSETQ. Trimming left V 0 bases short and J 4 bases short, with 8 bases between. The chain's CDR3 is CASSLGDSYNEQFF. In nucleotides, the CDR3 is TGCGCCAGCAGCTTGGGCGACTCATACAATGAGCAGTTCTTC.

The rearrangement links TRBV5-6 to TRBJ2-7; D is perhaps TRBD2 (5 bases). Looked up from germline, CDR1 is SGHDT and CDR2 is YYEEEE. The CDR3 runs to 15 residues. V shed 0 bases and J shed 2 bases, with 12 bases lying between them. The CDR3 is CASSLVGQTTYEQYF. For the CDR3, the DNA is TGTGCCAGCAGCTTGGTTGGGCAGACTACCTACGAGCAGTACTTC. Filled out from reference TRBV5-6 and TRBJ2-7, the complete variable domain reads DAGVTQSPTHLIKTRGQQVTLRCSPKSGHDTVSWYQQALGQGPQFIFQYYEEEERQRGNFPDRFSGHQFPNYSSELNVNALLLGDSALYLCASSLVGQTTYEQYFGPGTRLTVT.

This chain connects TRBV12-5 to TRBJ2-1; 10 nucleotides line up with TRBD2. J gave up 9 bases and V 1 base, and 15 bases lay outside the gene matches. Germline lookup yields CDR1 LGHNT and CDR2 FRNRAP. The CDR3 contains 18 residues. CDR3 in amino acids: CASGLGGGPSGRKGEQFF. The CDR3 bases are TGTGCTAGTGGTTTGGGAGGGGGGCCTAGCGGGAGAAAGGGTGAGCAGTTCTTC.

The chain is built from TRBV27 and TRBJ2-3; D might be TRBD1 (7 bases). The CDR3 has 14 amino acids. CDR1 and CDR2 (germline): MNHEY, SMNVEV (reference sequence). V was clipped by 8 bases and J by 0 bases, with 12 bases between them. CDR3: CASGGTESTDTQYF. The DNA of the CDR3 is TGTGCCAGCGGCGGGACAGAAAGCACAGATACGCAGTATTTT.

The chain recombines TRBV6-5 with TRBJ1-1, with 7 nucleotides matching TRBD1. Looked up from germline, CDR1 is MNHEY and CDR2 is SVGAGI. This CDR3 is built from 14 residues. Unmatched junction bases numbered 8, after V lost 6 bases and J lost 4 bases. The CDR3 bases are TGTGCCAGCAGAACGGGGGCAGGGGGCACTGAAGCTTTCTTT. Its translation: CASRTGAGGTEAFF.

The rearrangement uses TRBV19 and TRBJ2-1; D call uncertain. CDR3 size: 16 residues. CDR1 LNHDA and CDR2 SQIVND come from the germline V gene (reference sequence). V dropped 0 bases and J dropped 7 bases, with 16 bases sitting between them. The CDR3 DNA is TGTGCCAGTAGTATAGATCGAAACGTTCGAGTGAATGAGCAGTTCTTC. Translation gives CASSIDRNVRVNEQFF.

This clone occurred once. This sequence joins TRBV11-2 and TRBJ1-2; the match to TRBD1 covers 7 bases. The CDR3 runs to 16 residues. Germline CDR1 reads SGHAT; CDR2 reads FQNNGV. V dropped 3 bases and J dropped 0; count of bases not matched to a gene: 7. CDR3 DNA sequence: TGTGCCAGCAGCTTGGGACAGATTATAGCTAACTATGGCTACACCTTC. Its protein is CASSLGQIIANYGYTF.

The V and J genes are TRBV9 and TRBJ2-7, with D possibly TRBD2 on 6 matching bases. CDR3 size: 14 residues. Trimming stripped 4 bases from V and 2 bases from J, with 13 bases between. Germline V gene sequence: CDR1 SGDLS, CDR2 YYNGEE. For the CDR3, the DNA is TGTGCCAGCAGCCTAGGACGGACTACCTACGAGCAGTACTTC. Translating it yields CASSLGRTTYEQYF.

The CDR3 region is CASSQEQGIRQETQYF. Written as DNA, the CDR3 is TGTGCCAGCAGCCAAGAACAGGGAATTCGCCAAGAGACCCAGTACTTC. The V gene is TRBV14, the J gene TRBJ2-5; tentatively, D is TRBD1 (6 bases). This CDR3 has 16 residues. Trimming shortened V by 0 bases and J by 1 base, and 12 bases separated the two germline ends. Germline V gene lookup returns CDR1 SGHDN and CDR2 FVKESK.